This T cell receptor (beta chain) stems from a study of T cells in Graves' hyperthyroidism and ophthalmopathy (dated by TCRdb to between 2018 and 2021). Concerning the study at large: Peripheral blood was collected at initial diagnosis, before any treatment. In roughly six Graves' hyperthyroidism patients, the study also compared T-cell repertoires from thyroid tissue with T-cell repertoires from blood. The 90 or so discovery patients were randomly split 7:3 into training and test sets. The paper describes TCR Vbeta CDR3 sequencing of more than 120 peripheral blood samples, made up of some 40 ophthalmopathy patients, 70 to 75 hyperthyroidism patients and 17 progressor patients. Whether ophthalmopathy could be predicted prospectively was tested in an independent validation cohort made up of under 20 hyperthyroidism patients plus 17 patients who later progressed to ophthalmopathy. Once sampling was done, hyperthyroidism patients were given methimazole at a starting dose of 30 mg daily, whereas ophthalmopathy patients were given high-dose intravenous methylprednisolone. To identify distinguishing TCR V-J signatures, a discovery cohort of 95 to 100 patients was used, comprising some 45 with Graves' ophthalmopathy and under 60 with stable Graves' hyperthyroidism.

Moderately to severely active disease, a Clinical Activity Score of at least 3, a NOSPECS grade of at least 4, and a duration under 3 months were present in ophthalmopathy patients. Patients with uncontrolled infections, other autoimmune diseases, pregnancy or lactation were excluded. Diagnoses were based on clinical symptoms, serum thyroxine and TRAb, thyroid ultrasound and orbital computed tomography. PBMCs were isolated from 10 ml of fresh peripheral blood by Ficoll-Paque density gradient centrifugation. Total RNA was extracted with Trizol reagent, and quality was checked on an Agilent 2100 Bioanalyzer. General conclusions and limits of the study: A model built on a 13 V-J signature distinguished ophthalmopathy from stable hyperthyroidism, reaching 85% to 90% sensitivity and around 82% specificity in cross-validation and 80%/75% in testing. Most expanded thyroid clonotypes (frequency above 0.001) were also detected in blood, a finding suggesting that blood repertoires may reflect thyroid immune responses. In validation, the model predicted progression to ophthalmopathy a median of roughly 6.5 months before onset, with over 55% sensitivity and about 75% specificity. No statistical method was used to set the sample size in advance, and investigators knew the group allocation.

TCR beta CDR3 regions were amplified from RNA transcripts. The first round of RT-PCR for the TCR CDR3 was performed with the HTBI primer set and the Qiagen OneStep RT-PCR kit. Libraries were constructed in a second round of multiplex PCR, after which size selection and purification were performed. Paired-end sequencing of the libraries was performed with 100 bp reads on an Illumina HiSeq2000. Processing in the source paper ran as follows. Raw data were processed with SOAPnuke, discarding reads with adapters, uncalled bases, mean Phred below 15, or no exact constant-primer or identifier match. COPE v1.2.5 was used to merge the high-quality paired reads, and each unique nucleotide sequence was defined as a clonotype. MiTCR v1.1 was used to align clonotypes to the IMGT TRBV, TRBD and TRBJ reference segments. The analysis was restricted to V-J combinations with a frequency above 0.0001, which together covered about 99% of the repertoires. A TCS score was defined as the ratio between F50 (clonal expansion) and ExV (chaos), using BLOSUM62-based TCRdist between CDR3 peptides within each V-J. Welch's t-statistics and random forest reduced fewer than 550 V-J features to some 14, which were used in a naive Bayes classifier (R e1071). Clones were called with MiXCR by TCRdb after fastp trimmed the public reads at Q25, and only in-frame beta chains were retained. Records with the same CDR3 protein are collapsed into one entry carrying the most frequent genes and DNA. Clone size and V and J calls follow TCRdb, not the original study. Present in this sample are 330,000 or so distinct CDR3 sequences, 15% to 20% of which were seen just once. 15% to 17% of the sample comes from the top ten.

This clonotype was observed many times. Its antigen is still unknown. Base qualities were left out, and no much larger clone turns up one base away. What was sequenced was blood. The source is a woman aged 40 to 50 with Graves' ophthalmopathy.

The nucleotide sequence is given as TGTGCCAGCAGTTCCAACAGGGCCCTCTATGGCTACACCTTC. The translation is CASSSNRALYGYTF. The rearranged chain carries TRBV12-3 or TRBV12-4 and TRBJ1-2; TRBD1 might be the D gene, on 6 matching bases. From the cysteine up to the phenylalanine, the CDR3 has a length of 14 residues. Just CDR3 DNA is preserved here, 42 bases in frame from base 1. V sheds 4 bases and J sheds 4 bases, leaving 13 bases between their ends.